The subject of this entry is one TCR beta chain. The data were produced by immunoSEQ multiplex PCR, yet TCRdb's version contains in-frame clones alone and is incomplete. Of over 85,000 clones detected, around 94% appear once; the ten largest clones hold 0.25%. The CDR3 is made up of 14 amino acids. V was clipped by 5 bases and J by 4 bases, with 14 bases between them. Germline V CDR1 and CDR2: MNHNS, SASEGT. These data originate in a study of technical replicates of blood from a few donors. The source material was T cells isolated from PBMCs. This receptor was obtained from a human donor in good health. The gene calls are TRBV6-1 and TRBJ1-1, with a tentative D call TRBD1 (5 bases). The CDR3 nucleotides are TGTGCCAGCAGTACAGGTGAATCTAGCACTGAAGCTTTCTTT. Translating gives CASSTGESSTEAFF.